This T cell receptor (beta chain) emerged from a study of blood T cell repertoires in COVID-19. Looking at the study overall: Some COVID-19 samples were acute and others convalescent; all came from the United States, Italy and Spain.

Germline V lookup: CDR1 SGHRS, CDR2 YFSETQ. This CDR3 has 15 residues. The V and J ends lost 1 base and 3 bases respectively, with 11 bases between them. Original processing methods: Estimates of nucleated cell counts were drawn from the amplification of reference gene primers. Profiled with immunoSEQ multiplex PCR; TCRdb holds only in-frame clones, not every one. D and trimming come from the DNA, and the V and J calls and clone size come from that table. The sample has 200,000 to 250,000 clones, roughly nine tenths seen once. The chain couples TRBV5-1 to TRBJ1-3; a possible D gene is TRBD1 (6 bases). Sequenced input: peripheral blood. The TCR originated in a man aged 55 to 70 with acute or convalescent COVID-19. As DNA, the CDR3 is TGCGCCAGCAGCTTGACAGGGATCGTTGGAAACACCATATATTTT. Protein sequence: CASSLTGIVGNTIYF.